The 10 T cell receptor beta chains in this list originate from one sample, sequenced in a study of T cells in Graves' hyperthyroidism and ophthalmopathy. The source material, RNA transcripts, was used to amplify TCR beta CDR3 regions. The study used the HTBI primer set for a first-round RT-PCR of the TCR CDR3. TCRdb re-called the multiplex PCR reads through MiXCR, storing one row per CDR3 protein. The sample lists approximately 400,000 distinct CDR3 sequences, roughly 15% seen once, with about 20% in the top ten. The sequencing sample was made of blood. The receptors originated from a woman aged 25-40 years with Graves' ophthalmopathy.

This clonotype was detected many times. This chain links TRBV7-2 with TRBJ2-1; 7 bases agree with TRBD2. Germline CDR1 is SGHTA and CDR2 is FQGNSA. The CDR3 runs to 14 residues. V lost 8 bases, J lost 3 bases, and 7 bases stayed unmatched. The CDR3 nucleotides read TGTGCCAGCGGACCCAGCGGGGACTACAATGAGCAGTTCTTC. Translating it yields CASGPSGDYNEQFF.

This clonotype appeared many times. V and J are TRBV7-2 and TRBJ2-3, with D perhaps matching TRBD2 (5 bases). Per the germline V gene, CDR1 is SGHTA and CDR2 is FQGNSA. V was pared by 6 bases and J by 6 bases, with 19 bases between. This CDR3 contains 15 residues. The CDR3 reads CASRDGLSRRDTQYF. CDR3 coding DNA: TGTGCCAGCAGGGACGGACTGTCCCGACGGGATACGCAGTATTTT.

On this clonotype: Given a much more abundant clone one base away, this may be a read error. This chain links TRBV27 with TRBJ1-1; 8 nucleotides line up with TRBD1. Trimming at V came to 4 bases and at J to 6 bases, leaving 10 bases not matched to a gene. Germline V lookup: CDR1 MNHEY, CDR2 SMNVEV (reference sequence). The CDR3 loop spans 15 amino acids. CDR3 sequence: CASSSWTGLESEAFF. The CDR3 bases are TGTGCCAGCAGTTCATGGACAGGGCTAGAATCTGAAGCTTTCTTT.

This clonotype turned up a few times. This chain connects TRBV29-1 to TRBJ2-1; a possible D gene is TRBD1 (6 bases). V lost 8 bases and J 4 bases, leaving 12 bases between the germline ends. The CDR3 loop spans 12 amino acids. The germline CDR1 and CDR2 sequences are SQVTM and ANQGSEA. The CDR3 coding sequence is TGCAGCCCCCGAGGACAGTACAATGAGCAGTTCTTC. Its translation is CSPRGQYNEQFF.

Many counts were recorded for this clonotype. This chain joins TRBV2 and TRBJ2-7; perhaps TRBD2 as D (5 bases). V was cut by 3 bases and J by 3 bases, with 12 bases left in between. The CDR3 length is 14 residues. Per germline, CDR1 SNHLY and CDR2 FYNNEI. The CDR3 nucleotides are TGTGCCAGCAGTGACCAGCGAGGGTTCTACGAGCAGTACTTC. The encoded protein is CASSDQRGFYEQYF. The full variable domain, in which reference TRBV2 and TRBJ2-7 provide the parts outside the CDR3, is EPEVTQTPSHQVTQMGQEVILRCVPISNHLYFYWYRQILGQKVEFLVSFYNNEISEKSEIFDDQFSVERPDGSNFTLKIRSTKLEDSAMYFCASSDQRGFYEQYFGPGTRLTVT.

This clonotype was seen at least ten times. In nucleotides, the CDR3 is TGTGCCAGCAGTTTTGACAGGGTTGGCTACACCTTC. This translates into CASSFDRVGYTF. The V gene is TRBV28, the J gene TRBJ1-2; the match to TRBD1 covers 7 bases. The CDR3 has 12 residues. CDR1 and CDR2 from the germline V gene are MDHEN and SYDVKM. Trimming removed 3 bases from V and 7 bases from J; junction bases left unmatched: 2.

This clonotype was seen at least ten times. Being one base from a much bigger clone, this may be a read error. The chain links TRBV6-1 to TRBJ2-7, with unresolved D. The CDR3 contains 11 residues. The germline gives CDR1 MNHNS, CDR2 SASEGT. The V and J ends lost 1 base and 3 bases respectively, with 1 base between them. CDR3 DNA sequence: TGTGCCAGCAGTGAAGACTACGAGCAGTACTTC. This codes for CASSEDYEQYF.

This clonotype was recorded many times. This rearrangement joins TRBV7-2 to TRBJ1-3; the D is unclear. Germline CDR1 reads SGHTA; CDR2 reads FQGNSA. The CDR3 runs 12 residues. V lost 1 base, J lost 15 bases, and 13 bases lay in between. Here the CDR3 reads CASSLDPWAPYF. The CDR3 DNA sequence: TGTGCCAGCAGCTTAGACCCTTGGGCTCCATATTTT. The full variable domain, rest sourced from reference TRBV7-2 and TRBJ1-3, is GAGVSQSPSNKVTEKGKDVELRCDPISGHTALYWYRQSLGQGLEFLIYFQGNSAPDKSGLPSDRFSAERTGGSVSTLTIQRTQQEDSAVYLCASSLDPWAPYFGEGSWLTVV.

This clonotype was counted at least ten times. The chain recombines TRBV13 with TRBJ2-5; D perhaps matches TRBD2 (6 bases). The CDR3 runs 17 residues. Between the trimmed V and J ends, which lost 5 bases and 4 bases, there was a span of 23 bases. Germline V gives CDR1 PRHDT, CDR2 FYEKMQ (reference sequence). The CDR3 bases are TGTGCCAGCAGCCCGCCCGCGAGTGCGGGGCCGGGAGAGACCCAGTACTTC. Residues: CASSPPASAGPGETQYF. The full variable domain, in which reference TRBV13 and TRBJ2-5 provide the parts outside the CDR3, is AAGVIQSPRHLIKEKRETATLKCYPIPRHDTVYWYQQGPGQDPQFLISFYEKMQSDKGSIPDRFSAQQFSDYHSELNMSSLELGDSALYFCASSPPASAGPGETQYFGPGTRLLVL.

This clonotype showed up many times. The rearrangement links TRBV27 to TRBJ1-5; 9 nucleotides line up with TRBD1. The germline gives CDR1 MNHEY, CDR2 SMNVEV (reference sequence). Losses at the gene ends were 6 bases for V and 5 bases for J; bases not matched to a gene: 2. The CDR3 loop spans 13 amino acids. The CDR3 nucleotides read TGTGCCAGCAGGACAGGGGGGCATCAGCCCCAGCATTTT. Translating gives CASRTGGHQPQHF.